This T cell receptor (beta chain) was sequenced for a study of blood T cells in healthy people across ages. With a J-beta primer mix and a sample-barcoded 5' primer, a second PCR ran roughly 6 to 11 cycles. Each cDNA was tagged by a template-switch adaptor containing 12 random nucleotides. CDR3-containing paired-end reads numbered at least 2.5 million in each sample. TCRdb passed the 5' RACE reads through MiXCR, listing each CDR3 protein once. The sample lists roughly 2 million distinct CDR3 sequences, 49% occurring once. Drawn from each donor were 9 to 10 milliliters of peripheral blood. The TCR originated in a middle-aged woman in good health. Sequencing was done on a sample of blood.

The CDR3 is CASSLEVGNTIYF. The CDR3 nucleotides are TGTGCCAGCAGCTTAGAGGTCGGAAACACCATATATTTT. This rearrangement joins TRBV7-8 to TRBJ1-3; D is ambiguous. V lost 1 base, J lost 4 bases, and 5 bases lay in between. Per germline, CDR1 SGHVS and CDR2 FQNEAQ. The CDR3 runs to 13 residues.